This T cell receptor (beta chain) was captured by sequencing in a study of blood T cell repertoires in COVID-19. The CDR3 loop spans 14 amino acids. The V segment lost 4 bases and the J segment 4 bases; nucleotides outside the gene matches: 3. Germline V gene sequence: CDR1 KGHDR, CDR2 SFDVKD. The Seattle patients, enrolled during active infection, were followed longitudinally. Sequencing used immunoSEQ multiplex PCR; TCRdb keeps in-frame clones, though not all of them. The repertoire consists of hundreds of thousands of clones, with over 70% occurring once and the leading ten covering around 6%. Sequenced sample: peripheral blood. This TCR came from a woman in her fifties or sixties with COVID-19, enrolled during active disease. The V gene is TRBV24-1, the J gene TRBJ2-1; 7 nucleotides line up with TRBD2. The DNA of the CDR3 is TGTGCCACCAGTGAGGGCGGGGGTTACAATGAGCAGTTCTTC. The encoded protein is CATSEGGGYNEQFF.